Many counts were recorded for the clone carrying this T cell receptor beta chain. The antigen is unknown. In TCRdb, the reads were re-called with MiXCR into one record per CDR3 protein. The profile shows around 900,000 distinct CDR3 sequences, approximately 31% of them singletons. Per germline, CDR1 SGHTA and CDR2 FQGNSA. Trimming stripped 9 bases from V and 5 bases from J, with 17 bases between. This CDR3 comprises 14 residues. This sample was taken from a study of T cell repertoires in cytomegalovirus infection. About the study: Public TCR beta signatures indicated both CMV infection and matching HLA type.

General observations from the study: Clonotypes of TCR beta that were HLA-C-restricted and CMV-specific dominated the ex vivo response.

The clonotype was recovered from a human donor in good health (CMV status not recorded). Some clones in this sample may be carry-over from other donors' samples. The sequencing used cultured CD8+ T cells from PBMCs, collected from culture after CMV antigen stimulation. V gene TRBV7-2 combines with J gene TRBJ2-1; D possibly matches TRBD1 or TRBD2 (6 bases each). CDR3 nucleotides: TGTGCCAGTCCTTATAGGGGGGCCCACAATGAGCAGTTCTTC. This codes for CASPYRGAHNEQFF. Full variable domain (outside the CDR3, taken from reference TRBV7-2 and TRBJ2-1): GAGVSQSPSNKVTEKGKDVELRCDPISGHTALYWYRQSLGQGLEFLIYFQGNSAPDKSGLPSDRFSAERTGGSVSTLTIQRTQQEDSAVYLCASPYRGAHNEQFFGPGTRLTVL.